The 5 T cell receptor beta chains in this list originate from one sample, sequenced in a study of T cell clusters in autoimmune cytopenias. TRB was amplified by touch-down multiplex PCR, primer pools A and B combined. Reprocessing the multiplex PCR reads, TCRdb reports a single entry for every CDR3 protein and omits DNA. The table lists 5,500 to 8,000 distinct CDR3 sequences, with around 23% in the top ten. TRB amplification used 250 ng of peripheral blood genomic DNA. Sequencing was carried out using peripheral blood. These receptors all come from a human donor with an autoimmune cytopenia or autoimmune hepatitis (not recorded which).

V and J are TRBV6-5 and TRBJ1-6; TCRdb gives TRBD1 as the D gene, but with no DNA this cannot be confirmed. Germline-derived CDR1 and CDR2 are MNHEY and SVGAGI. This CDR3 is built from 11 residues. The CDR3 spells CATGISSPLHF.

The V call is TRBV30, the J call TRBJ2-3; the D call from TCRdb, TRBD2, cannot be confirmed without DNA. Germline V gene data show CDR1 as GTSNPN and CDR2 as SVGIG (reference sequence). There are 15 residues in the CDR3. This chain's CDR3 is CAWRQLAIPTDTQYF.

The rearrangement joins TRBV5-1 to TRBJ1-4; TCRdb proposes TRBD1, but this gene call is untestable without DNA. Germline values: CDR1 SGHRS, CDR2 YFSETQ. The CDR3 sequence is 15 residues long. The CDR3 sequence is CASSFRGEGNEKLFF.

This clonotype is medium-sized by frequency. V is TRBV6-5 and J is TRBJ1-2; TCRdb selects TRBD1, and the lack of DNA leaves this call unchecked. From germline, CDR1 is MNHEY and CDR2 SVGAGI. The CDR3 is made up of 12 amino acids. CDR3 in amino acids: CASSLVGVGYTF.

The chain employs TRBV5-5 and TRBJ1-4; no DNA is available, so the TRBD1 call from TCRdb remains unchecked. Germline V CDR1 and CDR2: SGHKS, YYEKEE (reference sequence). The CDR3 has 14 residues. The CDR3: CASSQTVSNEKLFF.